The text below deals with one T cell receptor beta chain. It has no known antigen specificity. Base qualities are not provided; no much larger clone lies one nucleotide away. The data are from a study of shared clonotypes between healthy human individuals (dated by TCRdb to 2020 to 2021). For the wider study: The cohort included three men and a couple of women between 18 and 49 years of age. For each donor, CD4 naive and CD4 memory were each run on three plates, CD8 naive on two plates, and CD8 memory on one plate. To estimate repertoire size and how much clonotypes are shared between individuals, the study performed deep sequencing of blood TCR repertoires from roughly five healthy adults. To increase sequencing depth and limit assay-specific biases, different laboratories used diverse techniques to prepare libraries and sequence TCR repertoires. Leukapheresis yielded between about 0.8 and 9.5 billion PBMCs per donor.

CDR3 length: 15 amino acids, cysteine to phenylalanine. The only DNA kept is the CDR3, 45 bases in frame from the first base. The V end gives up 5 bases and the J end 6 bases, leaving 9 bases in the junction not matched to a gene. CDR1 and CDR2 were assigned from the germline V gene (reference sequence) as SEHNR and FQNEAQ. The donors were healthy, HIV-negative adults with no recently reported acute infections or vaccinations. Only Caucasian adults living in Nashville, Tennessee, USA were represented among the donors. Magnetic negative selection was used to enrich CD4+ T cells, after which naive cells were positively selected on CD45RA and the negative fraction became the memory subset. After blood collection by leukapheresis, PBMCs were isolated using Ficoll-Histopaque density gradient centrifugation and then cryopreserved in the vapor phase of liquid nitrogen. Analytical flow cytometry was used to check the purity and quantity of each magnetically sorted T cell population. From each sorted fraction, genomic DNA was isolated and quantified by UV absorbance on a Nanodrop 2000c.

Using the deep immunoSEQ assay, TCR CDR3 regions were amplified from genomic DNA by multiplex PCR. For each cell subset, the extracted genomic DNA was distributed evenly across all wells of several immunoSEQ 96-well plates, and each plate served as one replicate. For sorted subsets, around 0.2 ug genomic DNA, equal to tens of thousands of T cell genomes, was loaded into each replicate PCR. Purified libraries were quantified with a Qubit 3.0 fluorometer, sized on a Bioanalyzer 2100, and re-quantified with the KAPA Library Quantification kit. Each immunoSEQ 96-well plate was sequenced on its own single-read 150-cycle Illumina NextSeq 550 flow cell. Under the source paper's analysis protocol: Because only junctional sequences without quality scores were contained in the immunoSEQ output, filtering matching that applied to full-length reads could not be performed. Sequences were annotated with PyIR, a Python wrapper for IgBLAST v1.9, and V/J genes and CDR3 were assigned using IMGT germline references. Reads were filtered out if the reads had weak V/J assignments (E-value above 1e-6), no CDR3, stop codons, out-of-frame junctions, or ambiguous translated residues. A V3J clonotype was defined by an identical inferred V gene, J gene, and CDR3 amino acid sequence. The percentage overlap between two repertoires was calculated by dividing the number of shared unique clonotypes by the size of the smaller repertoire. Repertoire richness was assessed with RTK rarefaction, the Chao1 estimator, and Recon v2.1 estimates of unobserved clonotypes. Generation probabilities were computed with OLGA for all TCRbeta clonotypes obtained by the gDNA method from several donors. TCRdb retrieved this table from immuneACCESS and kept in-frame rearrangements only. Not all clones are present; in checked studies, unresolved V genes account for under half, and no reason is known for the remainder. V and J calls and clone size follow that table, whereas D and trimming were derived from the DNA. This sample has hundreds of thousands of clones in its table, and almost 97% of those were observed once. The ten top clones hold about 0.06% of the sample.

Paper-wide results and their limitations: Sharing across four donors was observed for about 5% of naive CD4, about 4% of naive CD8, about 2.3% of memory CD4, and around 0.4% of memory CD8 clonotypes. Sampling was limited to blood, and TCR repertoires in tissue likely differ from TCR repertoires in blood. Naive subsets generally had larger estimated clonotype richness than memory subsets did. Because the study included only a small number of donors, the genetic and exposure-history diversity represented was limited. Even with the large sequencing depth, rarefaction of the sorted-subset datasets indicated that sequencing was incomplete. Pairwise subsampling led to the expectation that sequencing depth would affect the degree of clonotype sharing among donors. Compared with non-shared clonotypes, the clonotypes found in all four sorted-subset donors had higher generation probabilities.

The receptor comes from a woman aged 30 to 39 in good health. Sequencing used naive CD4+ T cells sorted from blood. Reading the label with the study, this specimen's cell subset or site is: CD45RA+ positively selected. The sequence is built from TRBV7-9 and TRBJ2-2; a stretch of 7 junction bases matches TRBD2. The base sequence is TGTGCCAGCAGCGCCGCCAGCGGGACGGCCGGGGAGCTGTTTTTT. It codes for CASSAASGTAGELFF.